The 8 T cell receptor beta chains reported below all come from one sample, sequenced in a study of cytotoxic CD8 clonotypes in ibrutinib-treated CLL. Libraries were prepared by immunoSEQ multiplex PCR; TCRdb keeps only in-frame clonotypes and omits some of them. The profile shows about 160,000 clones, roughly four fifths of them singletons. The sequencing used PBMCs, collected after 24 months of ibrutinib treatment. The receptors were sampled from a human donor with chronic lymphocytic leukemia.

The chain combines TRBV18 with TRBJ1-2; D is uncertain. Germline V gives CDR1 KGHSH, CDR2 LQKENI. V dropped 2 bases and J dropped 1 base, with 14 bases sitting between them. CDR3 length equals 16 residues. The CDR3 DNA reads TGTGCCAGCTCACCAACCAAGGGAAGGAGTAACTATGGCTACACCTTC. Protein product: CASSPTKGRSNYGYTF.

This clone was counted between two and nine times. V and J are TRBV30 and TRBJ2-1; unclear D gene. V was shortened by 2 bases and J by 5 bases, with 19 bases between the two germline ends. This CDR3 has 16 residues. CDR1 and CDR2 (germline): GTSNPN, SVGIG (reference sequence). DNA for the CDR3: TGTGCCTGGAGTCCAGCGAGACTCGCTTTCAACAATGAGCAGTTCTTC. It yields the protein CAWSPARLAFNNEQFF.

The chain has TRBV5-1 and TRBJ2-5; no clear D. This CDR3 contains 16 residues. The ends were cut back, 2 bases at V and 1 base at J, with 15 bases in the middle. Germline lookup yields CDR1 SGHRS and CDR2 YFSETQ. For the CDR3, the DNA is TGCGCCAGCAGCTTCGGCCCCGGCGGCACCCAAGAGACCCAGTACTTC. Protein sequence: CASSFGPGGTQETQYF.

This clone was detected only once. DNA for the CDR3: TGTGCCAGCAGCCCGTGGGAACGGACAGGGAATGAGCAGTTCTTC. Residues: CASSPWERTGNEQFF. The chain uses TRBV5-8 and TRBJ2-1; 8 bases agree with TRBD1. J lost 7 bases, V lost 4 bases, and 10 bases had no gene match. The CDR3 is made up of 15 amino acids. The germline CDR1 and CDR2 sequences are SGHTS and YDEGEE.

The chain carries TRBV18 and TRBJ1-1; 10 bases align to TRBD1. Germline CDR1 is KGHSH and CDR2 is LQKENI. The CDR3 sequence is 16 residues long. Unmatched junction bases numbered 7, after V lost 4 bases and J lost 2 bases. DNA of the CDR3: TGTGCCAGCTCACGGGACAGGGGTCCCTCTAACACTGAAGCTTTCTTT. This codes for CASSRDRGPSNTEAFF.

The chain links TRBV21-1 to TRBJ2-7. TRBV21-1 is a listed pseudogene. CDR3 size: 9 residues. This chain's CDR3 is CASYDEQYF. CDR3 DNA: TGTGCCAGCTACGACGAGCAGTACTTC.

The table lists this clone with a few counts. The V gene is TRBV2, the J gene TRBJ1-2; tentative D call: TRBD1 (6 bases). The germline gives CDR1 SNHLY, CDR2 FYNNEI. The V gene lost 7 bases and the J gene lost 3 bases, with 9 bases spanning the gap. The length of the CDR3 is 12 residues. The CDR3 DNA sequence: TGTGCCAGCACACAGGGTTACTATGGCTACACCTTC. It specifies CASTQGYYGYTF.

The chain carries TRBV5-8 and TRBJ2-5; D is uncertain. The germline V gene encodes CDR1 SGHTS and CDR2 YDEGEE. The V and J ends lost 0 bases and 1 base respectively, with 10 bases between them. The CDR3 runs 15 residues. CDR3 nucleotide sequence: TGTGCCAGCAGCTTGGTAGTAGGTCGCCAAGAGACCCAGTACTTC. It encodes CASSLVVGRQETQYF.